This entry features one T cell receptor (beta chain) sequence. In this sample, this clonotype turned up many times. Its antigen remains unidentified. No clone much larger than this one lies a single base away; base qualities are absent. Relative to germline, V is missing 5 bases and J is missing 6 bases, with 7 bases of the junction outside any gene match. The CDR3 has 15 amino acids, counting the end cysteine and phenylalanine. Just CDR3 DNA is preserved here, 45 bases in frame from base 1. Reading the germline V gene gives CDR1 SGHTA and CDR2 FQGNSA. The sample comes from a study. The sample was run on an Illumina MiSeq. Using fastp trimming at Q25 and MiXCR clonotype assembly, TCRdb reanalyzed the public sequencing data and kept in-frame beta chains. CDR3 protein duplicates are merged, each entry listing the most common genes and DNA. For this sample there are 5,800 or so distinct CDR3 sequences; about 9.2% appear just once. Of the sample, approximately 5.1% falls within the top ten clones.

Sequenced sample: CD4+ T cells from synovial fluid. The origin of this receptor is a human donor with rheumatoid arthritis. Recombination connected TRBV7-2 to TRBJ2-3, with TRBD2 matching 11 junction bases. CDR3 region: CASSPLAGVADTQYF. The bases are TGTGCCAGCAGCCCACTAGCGGGAGTCGCGGATACGCAGTATTTT. Reference TRBV7-2 and TRBJ2-3 proteins supply the regions before and after the CDR3; the full variable domain is: GAGVSQSPSNKVTEKGKDVELRCDPISGHTALYWYRQSLGQGLEFLIYFQGNSAPDKSGLPSDRFSAERTGGSVSTLTIQRTQQEDSAVYLCASSPLAGVADTQYFGPGTRLTVL.